This T cell receptor beta chain was identified in a study of cytomegalovirus exposure and HLA in healthy donors. Study in general: Around 85 million unique TCR sequences came from HLA-typed donors in an early release. Study results and limitations: Most TCR beta V segments were productive about 87% or about 30% of the time in an earlier analysis.

PCR was performed using 60 Vbeta and 13 Jbeta primers. As originally analysed: Later reanalysis found approximately 80 million unique TCR beta chains, some 10 million of them shared. The data were produced by immunoSEQ multiplex PCR, yet TCRdb's version contains in-frame clones alone and is incomplete. V and J calls and clone size come straight from that table; D and trimming were deduced from the DNA. Among roughly 120,000 clones listed, more than 80% were seen once. Concerning this clone itself: The antigen is undetermined.

The germline gives CDR1 SNHLY, CDR2 FYNNEI. V dropped 5 bases and J dropped 0; count of bases not matched to a gene: 8. The length of the CDR3 is 17 residues. The receptor's source is a male donor in good health and CMV-seronegative. Source material: PBMCs. V gene TRBV2 combines with J gene TRBJ2-3; 10 nucleotides align to TRBD2. CDR3 DNA: TGTGCCAGCAGTTCAGTAGCGGGGGGCGGAAGCACAGATACGCAGTATTTT. Protein product: CASSSVAGGGSTDTQYF.